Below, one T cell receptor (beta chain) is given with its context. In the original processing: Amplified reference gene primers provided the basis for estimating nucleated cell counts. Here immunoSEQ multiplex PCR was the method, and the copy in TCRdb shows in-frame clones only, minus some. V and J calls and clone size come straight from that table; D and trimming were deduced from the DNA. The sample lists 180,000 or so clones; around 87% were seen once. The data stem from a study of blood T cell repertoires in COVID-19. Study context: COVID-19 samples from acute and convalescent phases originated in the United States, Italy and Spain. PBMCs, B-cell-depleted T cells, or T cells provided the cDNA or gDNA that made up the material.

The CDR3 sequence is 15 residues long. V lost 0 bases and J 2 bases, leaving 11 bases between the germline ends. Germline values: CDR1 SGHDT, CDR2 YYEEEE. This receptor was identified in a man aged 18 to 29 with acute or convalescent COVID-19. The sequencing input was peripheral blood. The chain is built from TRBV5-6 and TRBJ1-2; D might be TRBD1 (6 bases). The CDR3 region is CASSLGTTGNYGYTF. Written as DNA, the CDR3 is TGTGCCAGCAGCTTGGGGACAACAGGGAACTATGGCTACACCTTC.